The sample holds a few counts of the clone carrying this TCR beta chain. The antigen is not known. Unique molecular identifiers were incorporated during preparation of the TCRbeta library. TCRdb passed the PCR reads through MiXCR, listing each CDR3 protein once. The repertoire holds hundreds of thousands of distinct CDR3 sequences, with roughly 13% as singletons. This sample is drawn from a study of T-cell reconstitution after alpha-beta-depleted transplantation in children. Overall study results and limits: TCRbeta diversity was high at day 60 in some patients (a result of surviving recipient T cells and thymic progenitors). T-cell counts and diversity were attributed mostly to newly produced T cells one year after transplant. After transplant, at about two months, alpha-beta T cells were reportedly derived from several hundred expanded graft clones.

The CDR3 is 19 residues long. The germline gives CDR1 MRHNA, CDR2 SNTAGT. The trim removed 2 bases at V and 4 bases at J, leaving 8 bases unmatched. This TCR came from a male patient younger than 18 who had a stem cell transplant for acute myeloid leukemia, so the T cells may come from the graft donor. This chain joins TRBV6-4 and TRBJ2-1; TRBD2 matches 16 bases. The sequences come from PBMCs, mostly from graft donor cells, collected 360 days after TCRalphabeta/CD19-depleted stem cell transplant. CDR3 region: CASSDDRGLAGGGYNEQFF. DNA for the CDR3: TGTGCCAGCAGTGACGACAGGGGACTAGCGGGAGGGGGATACAATGAGCAGTTCTTC.